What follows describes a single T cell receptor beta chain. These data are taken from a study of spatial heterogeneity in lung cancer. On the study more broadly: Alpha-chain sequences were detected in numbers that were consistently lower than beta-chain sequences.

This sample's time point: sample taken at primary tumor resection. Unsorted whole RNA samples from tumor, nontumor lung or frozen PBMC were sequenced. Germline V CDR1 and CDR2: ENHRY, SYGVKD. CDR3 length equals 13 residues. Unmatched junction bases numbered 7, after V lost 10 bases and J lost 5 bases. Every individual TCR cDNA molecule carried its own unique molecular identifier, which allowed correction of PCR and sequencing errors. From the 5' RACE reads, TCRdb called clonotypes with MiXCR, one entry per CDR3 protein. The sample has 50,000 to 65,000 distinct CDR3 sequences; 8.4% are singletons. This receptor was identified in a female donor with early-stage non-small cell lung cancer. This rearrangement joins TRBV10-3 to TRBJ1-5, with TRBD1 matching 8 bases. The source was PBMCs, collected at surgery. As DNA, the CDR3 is TGTGCCACCGGACAGGGTGGTCATCAGCCCCAGCATTTT. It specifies CATGQGGHQPQHF.